Shown below are 10 T cell receptor beta chains from a single sample sequenced in a study of patients and donors after allogeneic stem cell transplantation. TCRdb reprocessed the RT-PCR reads via MiXCR and lists one record per CDR3 protein. The sample includes 650 to 900 distinct CDR3 sequences, about 1.4% of them seen just once. The sequencing input was blood, either unsorted or a sorted T cell fraction (not recorded which). These receptors were taken from a human donor who was either an allogeneic HSCT recipient or a stem cell or donor lymphocyte infusion donor (not recorded which). It is not recorded whose cells these are; they may come from a transplant donor.

By frequency in the sample, this clonotype is medium-sized. The chain recombines TRBV6-6 with TRBJ2-4; no definite D call. The V gene lost 6 bases and the J gene lost 2 bases, with 5 bases spanning the gap. The CDR3 has 12 amino acids. The germline CDR1 and CDR2 sequences are MNHNY and SVGAGI (reference sequence). The CDR3: CASSRPKNIQYF. The CDR3 nucleotides read TGTGCCAGCAGCCGACCCAAAAACATTCAGTACTTC.

By share, this clonotype ranks as medium-sized. The chain joins TRBV18 to TRBJ1-2; TRBD1 agrees at 8 bases. Germline-derived CDR1 and CDR2 are KGHSH and LQKENI. This CDR3 region has 14 residues. V dropped 2 bases and J dropped 4; count of bases not matched to a gene: 3. The CDR3 is CASSPAGQAYGYTF. In DNA, the CDR3 is TGTGCCAGCTCACCAGCGGGACAGGCCTATGGCTACACCTTC.

By sample fraction, this clonotype is medium-sized (0.01 to 0.1%). The V gene is TRBV11-1, the J gene TRBJ1-4; D gene unclear. Trimming removed 3 bases at V and 5 bases at J, with 4 bases between. CDR1 and CDR2 from the germline V gene are SGHAT and FQDESV (reference sequence). The CDR3 extends over 12 amino acids. This CDR3 is CASSFKNEKLFF. CDR3 DNA sequence: TGTGCCAGCAGCTTTAAGAATGAAAAACTGTTTTTT.

This clonotype is large. The rearrangement uses TRBV12-3 or TRBV12-4 and TRBJ1-2, with D unclear. The CDR3 sequence is 12 residues long. Trimming pared 1 base from V and 7 bases from J, leaving 7 bases between. This CDR3 reads CASSLGWLGYTF. CDR3 DNA: TGTGCCAGCAGTTTAGGTTGGCTTGGCTACACCTTC.

In its sample, this clonotype ranks as large. The rearrangement uses TRBV30 and TRBJ1-3; D gene ambiguous. Germline loops: CDR1 GTSNPN, CDR2 SVGIG (reference sequence). There are 13 residues in the CDR3. Between the trimmed V and J ends, which lost 4 bases and 0 bases, there was a span of 7 bases. The CDR3 here is CAWKKSSGNTIYF. The CDR3 DNA follows: TGTGCCTGGAAAAAGTCCTCTGGAAACACCATATATTTT.

In its sample, this clonotype ranks as medium-sized. The chain uses TRBV11-2 and TRBJ1-1, with 10 bases matching TRBD1. CDR1 and CDR2 from the germline V gene are SGHAT and FQNNGV. The CDR3 runs to 14 residues. V lost 5 bases and J lost 9; bases outside the gene matches: 9. As DNA, the CDR3 is TGTGCCAGCAGCCATAGTGGGGACAGGGGCAAAGCTTTCTTT. Translated, it gives CASSHSGDRGKAFF.

By frequency in the sample, this clonotype is medium-sized (0.01 to 0.1%). The J gene is TRBJ2-2, the V gene TRBV6-2 or TRBV6-3; D could derive from TRBD1 or TRBD2 (5 bases each). Germline V CDR1 and CDR2: MNHEY, SVGEGT. The CDR3 is 14 residues long. Deletions cut 4 bases from V and 4 bases from J, with 10 bases between. For the CDR3, the DNA is TGTGCCAGCAGTTGGGGGTTTGGCACCGGGGAGCTGTTTTTT. Protein: CASSWGFGTGELFF.

This clonotype is large. The rearrangement joins TRBV5-5 to TRBJ1-1; 7 bases agree with TRBD1. CDR1 and CDR2 (germline): SGHKS, YYEKEE (reference sequence). V shed 0 bases, J shed 4 bases, and the junction held 3 bases outside the gene matches. This CDR3 contains 14 residues. The CDR3: CASSLDRGSTEAFF. CDR3 nucleotides: TGTGCCAGCAGCTTGGACAGGGGAAGCACTGAAGCTTTCTTT.

By sample fraction, this clonotype is medium-sized. This chain joins TRBV27 and TRBJ1-1; D unclear. V was cut by 1 base and J by 5 bases, with 8 bases left in between. This CDR3 has 13 amino acids. Germline assignment: CDR1 MNHEY and CDR2 SMNVEV (reference sequence). The CDR3 sequence is CASSLYTDTEAFF. CDR3 nucleotides: TGTGCCAGCAGTTTATACACAGATACTGAAGCTTTCTTT.

This clonotype is medium-sized in the sample. The CDR3 sequence is CSARDKVPTGTSGRVSYEQYF. The DNA for the CDR3 is TGCAGTGCTAGAGATAAGGTCCCCACCGGGACTAGCGGGAGAGTCAGCTACGAGCAGTACTTC. This chain links TRBV20-1 with TRBJ2-7; 14 positions agree with TRBD2. Trimming took 0 bases from V and 3 from J; bases not matched to a gene: 19. This CDR3 contains 21 residues. Germline V gives CDR1 DFQATT, CDR2 SNEGSKA (reference sequence).